A selection of T cell receptor beta chains follows, all from one sample in a study of blood T cell repertoires in COVID-19. TCRdb's table, derived via immunoSEQ multiplex PCR, lists solely in-frame clones and lacks some. The sample consists of approximately 280,000 clones, about 90% of them appearing once. Sequencing was done on a sample of peripheral blood. The source is a woman aged 25 to 39 who had recovered from COVID-19. Both conserved end residues are part of each CDR3. Each record gives: J gene, clone size, D gene, V gene, CDR3 DNA, CDR3 protein. A D gene is named only where the DNA matches it firmly. Part of the rows lack a size; the others show once, few, many or a class for expanded clones.

TRBJ1-4 | - | - | TRBV4-1 | TGCGCCAGCAGCCGGACGGGGATTAATGAAAAACTGTTTTTT | CASSRTGINEKLFF
TRBJ2-7 | - | TRBD2 | TRBV10-3 | TGTGCCATCAGGCGGGAGGGGGGGGAGCAGTACTTC | CAIRREGGEQYF
TRBJ2-2 | once | - | TRBV3-1/TRBV3-2 | TGTGCCAGCAGCAAGCGAGGACAGTACACCGGGGAGCTGTTTTTT | CASSKRGQYTGELFF
TRBJ2-3 | - | - | TRBV27 | TGTGCCAGCAGTTTTGGGGACTCTCGATACACAGATACGCAGTATTTT | CASSFGDSRYTDTQYF
TRBJ2-7 | - | - | TRBV5-4 | TGTGCCAGCAGCTCGGACAGCTACGAGCAGTACTTC | CASSSDSYEQYF
TRBJ1-5 | - | - | TRBV5-4 | TGTGCCAGCAGCTTGGCCGGGGGAGACCAGCCCCAGCATTTT | CASSLAGGDQPQHF
TRBJ2-2 | once | - | TRBV10-3 | TGTGCCATCAGTGACCCGGACGCCGGGAGCTGGTACACCGGGGAGCTGTTTTTT | CAISDPDAGSWYTGELFF
TRBJ1-3 | - | - | TRBV18 | TGTGCCAGCTCAGCGCAGGAAAACACCATATATTTT | CASSAQENTIYF
TRBJ2-7 | - | - | TRBV9 | TGTGCCAGCAGCGTAGTTCACAGGGTCTCCTACGAGCAGTACTTC | CASSVVHRVSYEQYF
TRBJ2-7 | - | - | TRBV6-6 | TGTGCCAGCAGTTACTCCGCTGCCGGGAGCGAGCAGTACTTC | CASSYSAAGSEQYF
TRBJ2-1 | - | TRBD2 | TRBV18 | TGTGCCAGCTCACCAGGACGGGAGGGCCGTGAGCAGTTCTTC | CASSPGREGREQFF
TRBJ2-1 | - | - | TRBV28 | TGTGCCAGCAGTTCCCTATTAAAACGACTAGTTCCCACTATAAGACATGAGCAGTTCTTC | CASSSLLKRLVPTIRHEQFF
TRBJ1-1 | many | TRBD1 | TRBV2 | TGTGCCAGCTGCGGGGACAGGGAACGCGCTTTCTTT | CASCGDRERAFF
TRBJ2-3 | once | - | TRBV5-1 | TGCGCCAGCAGCTTGGCGGGAGGCACAGATACGCAGTATTTT | CASSLAGGTDTQYF
TRBJ2-6 | - | - | TRBV7-9 | TGTGCCAGCAGCTTATCATCTGGGGCCAACGTCCTGACTTTC | CASSLSSGANVLTF
TRBJ1-5 | few | - | TRBV18 | TGTGCCAGCTCAGAGGGGGGAGGGGGCAATCAGCCCCAGCATTTT | CASSEGGGGNQPQHF
TRBJ1-4 | - | - | TRBV11-1 | TGTGCCAGCAGCCTCACCTCAGGGGCGGAGGCTGAAAAACTGTTTTTT | CASSLTSGAEAEKLFF
TRBJ1-2 | - | - | TRBV7-9 | TGTGCCAGCAGCTTAGCGGGGAGAATCCCACCTCGTTTGGGCTACACCTTC | CASSLAGRIPPRLGYTF
TRBJ1-5 | - | - | TRBV20-1 | TGCAGTGCTCAGGGGAATCAGCCCCAGCATTTT | CSAQGNQPQHF
TRBJ2-7 | - | TRBD2 | TRBV6-6 | TGTGCCAGCAGATCGACTAGCACTGCCTACGAGCAGTACTTC | CASRSTSTAYEQYF
TRBJ2-5 | - | TRBD1 | TRBV7-3 | TGTGCCAGCAGCTTAGCAGGGGGAGAGACCCAGTACTTC | CASSLAGGETQYF
TRBJ1-6 | - | - | TRBV6-6 | TGTGCCAGCAGCCTGACAGGTGATGGTTCACCCCTCCACTTT | CASSLTGDGSPLHF
TRBJ2-7 | - | - | TRBV7-8 | TGTGCCAGCAGCTTAGTTTTGACGGGATGGGAGCACGAGCAGTACTTC | CASSLVLTGWEHEQYF